Sequencing of this T cell receptor (beta chain) was carried out in a study of cytotoxic CD8 clonotypes in ibrutinib-treated CLL. Study summary: Among the samples, the mean was 255,043 productive templates and about 94,000 productive rearrangements.

Germline CDR1 is ENHRY and CDR2 is SYGVKD. This CDR3 spans 13 amino acids. V gave up 11 bases and J gave up 3 bases, with 13 bases separating them. The repertoire was sequenced with immunoSEQ multiplex PCR; TCRdb's copy has only in-frame clones and lacks some. The table records over 250,000 clones, roughly four fifths of them present only once. The gene calls are TRBV10-3 and TRBJ1-4; D unclear. The sample here was PBMCs, taken at disease progression, from a patient treated with ibrutinib. The source is a human donor with chronic lymphocytic leukemia. The CDR3 DNA follows: TGTGCCTCCAACCAGTGGTCTAATGAAAAACTGTTTTTT. Translating gives CASNQWSNEKLFF.